Included here is one TCR beta chain sequence, with context. The sample belongs to a study of T cells in Graves' hyperthyroidism and ophthalmopathy. Amplified regions were TCR beta CDR3 sequences from RNA transcripts. In the first-round RT-PCR of the TCR CDR3, the HTBI primer set was used. TCRdb reanalysed the multiplex PCR reads using MiXCR and keeps one entry per CDR3 protein. The sample has a few hundred thousand distinct CDR3 sequences; roughly 15% are singletons. V was cut by 5 bases and J by 4 bases, with 14 bases left in between. Germline CDR1 and CDR2: SEHNR and FQNEAQ (reference sequence). The CDR3 extends over 15 amino acids.

This clonotype was obtained from a young woman with Graves' ophthalmopathy. The chain employs TRBV7-9 and TRBJ1-4, with D tentatively TRBD1 (6 bases). Input material: blood. The CDR3 here is CASSDRDTGNEKLFF. The CDR3 region has the DNA TGTGCCAGCAGCGATCGGGACACGGGTAATGAAAAACTGTTTTTT.